This is a list of T cell receptor beta chains from one sample in a study of cytomegalovirus exposure and HLA in healthy donors. Profiled with immunoSEQ multiplex PCR; TCRdb holds only in-frame clones, not every one. The sample records roughly 150,000 clones, approximately 73% being singletons. Sample: PBMCs. These receptors were taken from a young man in good health and CMV-seropositive. The conserved cysteine and the conserved F or W are not part of the CDR3 here. The order of the fields is V gene, J gene, CDR3 length, clone size, CDR3 protein. Where a row states a size, it is once, few, many or the class of an expanded clone; other rows omit it.

V gene: TRBV6-5
J gene: TRBJ2-7
CDR3 length: 13
clone size: -
CDR3 protein: ASSYSTSASYEQY

V gene: TRBV5-1
J gene: TRBJ2-1
CDR3 length: 13
clone size: -
CDR3 protein: ASSLGGEPNNEQF

V gene: TRBV6-1
J gene: TRBJ1-1
CDR3 length: 12
clone size: few
CDR3 protein: ASNDRAFRTEAF

V gene: TRBV2
J gene: TRBJ1-2
CDR3 length: 11
clone size: once
CDR3 protein: ASSPGTGDGYT

V gene: TRBV27
J gene: TRBJ2-3
CDR3 length: 19
clone size: -
CDR3 protein: ASSFWGAPGTSGRATDTQY

V gene: TRBV6-5
J gene: TRBJ1-1
CDR3 length: 13
clone size: -
CDR3 protein: ASYRWEGMNTEAF

V gene: TRBV25-1
J gene: TRBJ2-3
CDR3 length: 14
clone size: -
CDR3 protein: ASSFILAGVGDTQY

V gene: TRBV5-6
J gene: TRBJ1-2
CDR3 length: 11
clone size: -
CDR3 protein: ASSFLGEYGYT

V gene: TRBV5-1
J gene: TRBJ2-1
CDR3 length: 13
clone size: -
CDR3 protein: ASSLSRVSYNEQF

V gene: TRBV9
J gene: TRBJ2-3
CDR3 length: 10
clone size: -
CDR3 protein: ASSVGEDTQY

V gene: TRBV6-5
J gene: TRBJ2-7
CDR3 length: 12
clone size: -
CDR3 protein: ASSQRQGPYEQY

V gene: TRBV5-1
J gene: TRBJ2-2
CDR3 length: 14
clone size: -
CDR3 protein: ASSLALDRGTGELF

V gene: TRBV9
J gene: TRBJ2-5
CDR3 length: 12
clone size: -
CDR3 protein: ASSPRLDQETQY

V gene: TRBV4-1
J gene: TRBJ1-1
CDR3 length: 14
clone size: few
CDR3 protein: ASSQPRQGPGTEAF

V gene: TRBV5-1
J gene: TRBJ1-2
CDR3 length: 12
clone size: -
CDR3 protein: ASSWAFSEDGYT

V gene: TRBV30
J gene: TRBJ1-2
CDR3 length: 14
clone size: -
CDR3 protein: AWTLLFRQEDYGYT